These 14 T cell receptor beta chains were sequenced from one sample in a study of cytomegalovirus exposure and HLA in healthy donors. Libraries were prepared by immunoSEQ multiplex PCR; TCRdb keeps only in-frame clonotypes and omits some of them. The sample records approximately 130,000 clones, more than 75% being singletons. Source material: PBMCs. The receptors derive from a woman aged 25 to 39 in good health and CMV-seronegative.

The rearrangement uses TRBV6-5 and TRBJ2-3; D unresolved. Germline V lookup: CDR1 MNHEY, CDR2 SVGAGI. CDR3 length equals 13 residues. V lost 5 bases, J lost 2 bases, and 8 bases lay in between. The CDR3 region has the DNA TGTGCCAGCAGTATCCTCGTCACAGATACGCAGTATTTT. Translation gives CASSILVTDTQYF.

The rearrangement uses TRBV5-1 and TRBJ2-7, with a tentative D call TRBD2 (6 bases). The V gene lost 5 bases and the J gene lost 7 bases, with 19 bases spanning the gap. Germline-derived CDR1 and CDR2 are SGHRS and YFSETQ. This CDR3 contains 14 residues. The CDR3: CASRGGTAVGEQYF. The CDR3 DNA follows: TGCGCCAGCAGAGGAGGGACTGCGGTTGGGGAGCAGTACTTC. The whole variable domain, remainder taken from reference TRBV5-1 and TRBJ2-7, is KAGVTQTPRYLIKTRGQQVTLSCSPISGHRSVSWYQQTPGQGLQFLFEYFSETQRNKGNFPGRFSGRQFSNSRSEMNVSTLELGDSALYLCASRGGTAVGEQYFGPGTRLTVT.

This clone was recorded only once. The chain joins TRBV7-9 to TRBJ1-6; TRBD1 aligns across 8 bases. Germline values: CDR1 SEHNR, CDR2 FQNEAQ (reference sequence). CDR3 length equals 16 residues. The trim removed 5 bases at V and 8 bases at J, leaving 11 bases unmatched. The CDR3: CASSTTLGTGYSPLHF. In DNA, the CDR3 is TGTGCCAGCAGCACAACGCTCGGGACAGGTTATTCACCCCTCCACTTT.

DNA of the CDR3: TGTGCCAGCAGCCCAGACAGGGGGGTCGACAATGAGCAGTTCTTC. Translation: CASSPDRGVDNEQFF. The chain combines TRBV5-6 with TRBJ2-1, with 9 bases lining up with TRBD1. J lost 5 bases, V lost 4 bases, and 7 bases had no gene match. From germline, CDR1 is SGHDT and CDR2 YYEEEE. The CDR3 runs to 15 residues.

This chain links TRBV5-4 with TRBJ1-1; TRBD1 agrees at 10 bases. The junction had 8 bases not matched to a gene; V was cut back by 1 base and J by 2 bases. The CDR3 has 17 amino acids. Germline loops: CDR1 SGHNT, CDR2 YYREEE (reference sequence). CDR3 bases: TGTGCCAGCAGCTTGAAGACAGGGGGCGCGATAAACACTGAAGCTTTCTTT. Amino acids: CASSLKTGGAINTEAFF.

This clone was detected many times. J is TRBJ1-2 and V is TRBV11-3, with D possibly TRBD1 on 6 matching bases. This CDR3 has 13 residues. V gave up 4 bases and J gave up 8 bases, with 14 bases separating them. CDR1 is SGHNT, CDR2 YENEEA, per germline. For the CDR3, the DNA is TGTGCCAGCAGCTCCGGGACATTCGACGGCTACACCTTC. Protein: CASSSGTFDGYTF.

This chain links TRBV2 with TRBJ1-5; D is perhaps TRBD1 (6 bases). The CDR3 is 16 residues long. Trimming left V 0 bases short and J 6 bases short, with 15 bases between. Germline-derived CDR1 and CDR2 are SNHLY and FYNNEI. The CDR3 DNA reads TGTGCCAGCAGTGAAGCCGGGCTGGGGGCGGGTCAGCCCCAGCATTTT. Its translation: CASSEAGLGAGQPQHF.

The rearrangement joins TRBV19 to TRBJ2-1; no definite D call. CDR1 is LNHDA, CDR2 SQIVND, per germline (reference sequence). The V and J ends lost 7 bases and 5 bases respectively, with 12 bases between them. The CDR3 covers 13 residues. This CDR3 is CASTAQTDNEQFF. In nucleotides, the CDR3 is TGTGCCAGTACCGCCCAGACTGACAATGAGCAGTTCTTC.

The chain links TRBV13 to TRBJ2-3; 7 bases map to TRBD2. Germline CDR1 reads PRHDT; CDR2 reads FYEKMQ (reference sequence). This CDR3 has 15 amino acids. Unmatched junction bases numbered 10, after V lost 7 bases and J lost 3 bases. The CDR3 loop reads CASILAGVKTDTQYF. In DNA form, the CDR3 reads TGTGCCAGCATCCTTGCGGGGGTCAAAACAGATACGCAGTATTTT.

This clone was seen a few times. The chain carries TRBV11-3 and TRBJ2-5; the D is unclear. Germline V gene sequence: CDR1 SGHNT, CDR2 YENEEA. The CDR3 loop spans 13 amino acids. Trimming took 1 base from V and 7 from J, leaving 10 bases between them. This CDR3 is CASSLVSTGTQYF. The CDR3 nucleotides are TGTGCCAGCAGCTTAGTTTCCACGGGGACCCAGTACTTC.

The genes are TRBV18 and TRBJ2-1; 9 nucleotides agree with TRBD1. The V and J ends lost 3 bases and 7 bases, in that order; junction bases with no gene match: 28. The CDR3 has 22 amino acids. Germline loops: CDR1 KGHSH, CDR2 LQKENI. This CDR3 reads CASSPAGGSWMSPGQGMNEQFF. In DNA, the CDR3 is TGTGCCAGCTCACCGGCTGGGGGATCTTGGATGAGTCCGGGACAGGGCATGAATGAGCAGTTCTTC.

The chain carries TRBV7-2 and TRBJ1-2, with 12 bases that match TRBD1. With V trimmed by 4 bases and J by 8 bases, 5 bases remained unmatched. Germline CDR1 and CDR2: SGHTA and FQGNSA. The CDR3 runs to 14 residues. CDR3 residues: CASSSGTGGSGYTF. The DNA for the CDR3 is TGTGCCAGCAGCTCAGGGACAGGGGGCTCCGGCTACACCTTC.

This chain joins TRBV15 and TRBJ2-1; D uncertain. The CDR3 length is 13 residues. Per germline, CDR1 LNHNV and CDR2 YYDKDF (reference sequence). Trimming took 4 bases from V and 4 from J, leaving 8 bases between them. The CDR3 sequence is CATSKDRYNEQFF. In nucleotides, the CDR3 is TGTGCCACCAGCAAAGACCGGTACAATGAGCAGTTCTTC.

The gene calls are TRBV21-1 and TRBJ2-1; no check of the table's D call, TRBD2, against the DNA was made. TRBV21-1 is a documented pseudogene. The CDR3 consists of 15 residues. CDR3 protein: CASSTPGTRYNEQFF. The CDR3 coding sequence is TGTGCCAGCAGCACACCCGGGACTAGATATAATGAGCAGTTCTTC.